The clone carrying this T cell receptor (beta chain) was seen more than once but under ten times. As yet, its antigen is unknown. These data are taken from a study of OX40 agonist ivuxolimab in advanced cancers. Study-wide findings and caveats: The expanded peripheral T cells' antigen specificity was not determined.

Germline CDR1 is MGHRA and CDR2 is YSYEKL. V was pared by 1 base and J by 3 bases, with 13 bases between. The CDR3 has 16 amino acids. TCRdb's copy holds only in-frame clones and misses some; the assay was immunoSEQ multiplex PCR. This table holds tens of thousands of clones, approximately 88% found once. J is TRBJ2-1 and V is TRBV4-1, with a tentative D call TRBD2 (5 bases). The starting material was CD4+ or CD8+ T cells sorted from blood, obtained in a trial of the OX40 agonist ivuxolimab. The clonotype was recovered from an adult with an advanced solid tumor such as melanoma, head and neck, liver or kidney cancer. The CDR3 loop is CASSQGPGIVYNEQFF. The CDR3 region has the DNA TGCGCCAGCAGCCAAGGGCCGGGAATTGTCTACAATGAGCAGTTCTTC.